This note documents a single T cell receptor (beta chain) sequence. This sample is drawn from a study of OX40 agonist ivuxolimab in advanced cancers. The CDR3 loop spans 14 amino acids. V was pared by 2 bases and J by 6 bases, with 11 bases between. The method was immunoSEQ multiplex PCR; TCRdb's version includes in-frame clones alone and lacks a portion of them. This table has about 25,000 clones, about 86% appearing once. Sample: CD4+ or CD8+ T cells sorted from blood, taken in a trial of the OX40 agonist ivuxolimab. The source of this sequence is an adult with an advanced solid tumor such as melanoma, head and neck, liver or kidney cancer. V gene TRBV23-1 combines with J gene TRBJ1-5, with D possibly TRBD1 on 5 matching bases. TRBV23-1 is an open reading frame whose function is uncertain. The CDR3 DNA reads as TGCGCCAGCAGTCAAATCGGGGCTAGTCAGCCCCAGCATTTT. This translates into CASSQIGASQPQHF.